Sequencing of this T cell receptor beta chain was carried out in a study of blood T cells in healthy people across ages. This clonotype has just one count. A much larger clone sits a single nucleotide away, making a read error possible. It was with a sample-barcoded 5' primer and a J-beta primer mix that a second PCR of about 7 to 12 cycles was run. From the 5' RACE reads, TCRdb called clonotypes with MiXCR, one entry per CDR3 protein. The data show 450,000 to 650,000 distinct CDR3 sequences, around 24% seen once. Germline-derived CDR1 and CDR2 are MNHEY and SVGEGT. V gave up 0 bases and J gave up 0 bases, with 6 bases separating them. There are 14 residues in the CDR3. This same sample was also taken into another study, of T cells of mothers and their children.

The V gene is TRBV6-2 or TRBV6-3, the J gene TRBJ2-7; no clear D gene. The sample taken for sequencing was blood. This sequence was found in a boy under 18 in good health. The DNA for the CDR3 is TGTGCCAGCAGTTACTCCGAGATCTCCTACGAGCAGTACTTC. It yields the protein CASSYSEISYEQYF.